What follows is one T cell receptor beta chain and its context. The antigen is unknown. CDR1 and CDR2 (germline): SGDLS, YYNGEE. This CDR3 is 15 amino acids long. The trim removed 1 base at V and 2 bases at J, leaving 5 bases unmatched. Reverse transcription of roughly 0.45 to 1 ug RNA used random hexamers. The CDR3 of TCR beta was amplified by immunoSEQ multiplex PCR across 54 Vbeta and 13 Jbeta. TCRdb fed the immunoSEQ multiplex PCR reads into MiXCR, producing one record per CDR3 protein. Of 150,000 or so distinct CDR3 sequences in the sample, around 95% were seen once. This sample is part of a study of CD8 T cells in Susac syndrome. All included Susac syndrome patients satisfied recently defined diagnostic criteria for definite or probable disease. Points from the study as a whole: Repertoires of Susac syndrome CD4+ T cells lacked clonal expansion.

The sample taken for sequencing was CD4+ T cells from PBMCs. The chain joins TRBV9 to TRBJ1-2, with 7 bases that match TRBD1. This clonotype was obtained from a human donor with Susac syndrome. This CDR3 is CASSVMDRTNYGYTF. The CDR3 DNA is TGTGCCAGCAGCGTAATGGACAGGACGAACTATGGCTACACCTTC.